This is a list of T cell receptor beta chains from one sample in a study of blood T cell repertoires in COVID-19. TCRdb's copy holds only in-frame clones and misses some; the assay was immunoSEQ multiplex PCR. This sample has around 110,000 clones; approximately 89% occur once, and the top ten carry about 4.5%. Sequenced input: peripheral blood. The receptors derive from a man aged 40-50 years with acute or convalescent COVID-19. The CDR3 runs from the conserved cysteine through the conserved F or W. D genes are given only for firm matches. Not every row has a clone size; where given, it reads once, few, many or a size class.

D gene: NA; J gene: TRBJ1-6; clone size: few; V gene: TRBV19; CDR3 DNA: TGTGCCAGTAGTAATTCAGGGTATGCTTCACCCCTCCACTTT; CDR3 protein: CASSNSGYASPLHF
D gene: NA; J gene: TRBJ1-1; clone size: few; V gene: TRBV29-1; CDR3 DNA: TGCAGCTCGGGGGACTCGAACACTGAAGCTTTCTTT; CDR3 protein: CSSGDSNTEAFF
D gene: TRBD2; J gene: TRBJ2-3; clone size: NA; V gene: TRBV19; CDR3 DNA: TGTGCCAGTAGTCCTGCCGGGACTAGCGGTGTAGATACGCAGTATTTT; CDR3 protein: CASSPAGTSGVDTQYF
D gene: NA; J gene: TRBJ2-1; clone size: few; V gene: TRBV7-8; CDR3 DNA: TGTGCCAGCAGCCTTAGCGGAGCTGACTACAATGAGCAGTTCTTC; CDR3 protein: CASSLSGADYNEQFF
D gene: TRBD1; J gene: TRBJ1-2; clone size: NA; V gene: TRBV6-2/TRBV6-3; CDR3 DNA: TGTGCCAGCAGCGGACAGGGTCATGGCTACACCTTC; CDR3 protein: CASSGQGHGYTF
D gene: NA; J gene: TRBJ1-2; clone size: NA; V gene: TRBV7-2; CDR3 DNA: TGTGCCAGCAGCAGCCGGACTACTTCTAACTATGGCTACACCTTC; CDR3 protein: CASSSRTTSNYGYTF
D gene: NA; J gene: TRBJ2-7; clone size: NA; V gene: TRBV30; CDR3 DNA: TGTGCCTGGAGCCTAGGGCAGGGGTCAAACGAGCAGTACTTC; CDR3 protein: CAWSLGQGSNEQYF
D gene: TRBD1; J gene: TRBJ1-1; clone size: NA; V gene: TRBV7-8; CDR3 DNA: TGTGCCAGCAGCTTAGCGGGACAGCTTGGGAGTTACACTGAAGCTTTCTTT; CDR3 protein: CASSLAGQLGSYTEAFF
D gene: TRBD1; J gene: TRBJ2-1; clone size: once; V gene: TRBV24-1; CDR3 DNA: TGTGCCACCAGTGACCTCGGACAGGGAAGATACAATGAGCAGTTCTTC; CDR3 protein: CATSDLGQGRYNEQFF
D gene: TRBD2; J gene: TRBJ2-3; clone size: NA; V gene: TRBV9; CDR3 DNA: TGTGCCAGCAGCGTAACTAGCGGTCTCACAGATACGCAGTATTTT; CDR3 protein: CASSVTSGLTDTQYF
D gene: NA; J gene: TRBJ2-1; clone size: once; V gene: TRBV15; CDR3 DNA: TGTGCCACCAGCAGAGACAGTAATGAGCAGTTCTTC; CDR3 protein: CATSRDSNEQFF
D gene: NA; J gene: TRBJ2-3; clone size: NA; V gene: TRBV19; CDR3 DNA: TGTGCCAGTGTCCGGTCTAGCACAGATACGCAGTATTTT; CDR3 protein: CASVRSSTDTQYF
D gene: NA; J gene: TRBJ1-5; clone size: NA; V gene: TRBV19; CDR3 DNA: TGTGCCAGTAGTATTTTCGGGCAGCCCCAGCATTTT; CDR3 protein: CASSIFGQPQHF
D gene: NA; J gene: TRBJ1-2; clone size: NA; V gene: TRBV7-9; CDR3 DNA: TGTGCCAGCAGCTTAGATGGGTTGCGGGACTATGGCTACACCTTC; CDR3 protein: CASSLDGLRDYGYTF
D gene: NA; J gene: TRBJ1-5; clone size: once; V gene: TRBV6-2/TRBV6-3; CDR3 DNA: TGTGCCAGCAGTCGACCCGGGACCAGCGGGCAGCCCCAGCATTTT; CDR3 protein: CASSRPGTSGQPQHF
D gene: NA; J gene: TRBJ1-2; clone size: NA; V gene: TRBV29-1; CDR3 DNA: TGCAGCGCTGGGGACACCAACTATGGCTACACCTTC; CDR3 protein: CSAGDTNYGYTF
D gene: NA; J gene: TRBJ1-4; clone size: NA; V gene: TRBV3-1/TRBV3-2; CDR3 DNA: TGTGCCAGCAGCCTCTTCTCCGCGGGGCCGGTTAATGAAAAACTGTTTTTT; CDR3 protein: CASSLFSAGPVNEKLFF
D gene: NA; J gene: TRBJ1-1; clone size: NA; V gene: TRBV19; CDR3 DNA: TGTGCCAGTACCATGGGGGCGACGCGCACTGAAGCTTTCTTT; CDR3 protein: CASTMGATRTEAFF
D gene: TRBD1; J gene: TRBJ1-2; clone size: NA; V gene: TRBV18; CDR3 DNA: TGTGCCAGCTCATCGACAGGGGATTATGGTGGCTACACCTTC; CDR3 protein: CASSSTGDYGGYTF
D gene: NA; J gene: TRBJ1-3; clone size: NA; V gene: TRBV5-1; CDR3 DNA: TGCGCCAGCAGTCCAGGGTCTGGAAACACCATATATTTT; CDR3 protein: CASSPGSGNTIYF
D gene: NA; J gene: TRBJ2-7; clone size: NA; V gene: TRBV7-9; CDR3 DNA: TGTGCCAGCAGTGGGGGGAGAGCGGACGAGCAGTACTTC; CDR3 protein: CASSGGRADEQYF
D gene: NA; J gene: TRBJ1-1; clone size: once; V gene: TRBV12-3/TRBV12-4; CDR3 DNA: TGTGCCAGTGACTCCCCGGCGGACACTGAAGCTTTCTTT; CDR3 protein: CASDSPADTEAFF
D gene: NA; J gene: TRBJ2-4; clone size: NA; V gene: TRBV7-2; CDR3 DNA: TGTGCCAGCAGCTTCTTACTAGTTGGCATTCAGTACTTC; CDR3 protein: CASSFLLVGIQYF
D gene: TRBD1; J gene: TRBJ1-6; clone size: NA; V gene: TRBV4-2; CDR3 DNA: TGTGCCAGCAGCCAAGAAATAGGGGGCAATTCACCCCTCCACTTT; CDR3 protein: CASSQEIGGNSPLHF
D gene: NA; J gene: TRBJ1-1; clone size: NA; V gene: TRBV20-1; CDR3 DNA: TGCAGTGCTAAGGGAGGCACTGAAGCTTTCTTT; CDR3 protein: CSAKGGTEAFF
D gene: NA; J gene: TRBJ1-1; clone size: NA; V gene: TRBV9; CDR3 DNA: TGTGCCAGCAGCGCCTCCGTAGGGACTCGGGCTGAAGCTTTCTTT; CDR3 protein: CASSASVGTRAEAFF
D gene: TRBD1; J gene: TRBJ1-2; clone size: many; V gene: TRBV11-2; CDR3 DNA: TGTGCCAGCAGCCGATCCCGGGACAGGGATGGCTACACCTTC; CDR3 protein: CASSRSRDRDGYTF
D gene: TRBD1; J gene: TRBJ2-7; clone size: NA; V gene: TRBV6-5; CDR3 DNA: TGTGCCAGCAGCAACCCACAGACAGGGTTTAGCGAGCAGTACTTC; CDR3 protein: CASSNPQTGFSEQYF
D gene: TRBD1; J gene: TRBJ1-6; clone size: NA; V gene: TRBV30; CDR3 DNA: TGTGCCTGGAGTAAGGGGGCGCCTTATAATTCACCCCTCCACTTT; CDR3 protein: CAWSKGAPYNSPLHF
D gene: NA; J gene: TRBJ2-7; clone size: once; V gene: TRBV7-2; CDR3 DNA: TGTGCCAGCAGCCCCGGCCTGAGGGTCTACGAGCAGTACTTC; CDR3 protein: CASSPGLRVYEQYF
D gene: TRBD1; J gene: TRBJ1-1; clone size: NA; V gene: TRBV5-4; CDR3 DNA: TGTGCCAGCAGCTTGCAGGGGGGTACTGAAGCTTTCTTT; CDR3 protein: CASSLQGGTEAFF
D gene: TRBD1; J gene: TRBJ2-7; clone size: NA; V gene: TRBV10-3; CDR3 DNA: TGTGCCATCAGTACAGGGACAGACTACGAGCAGTACTTC; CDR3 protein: CAISTGTDYEQYF
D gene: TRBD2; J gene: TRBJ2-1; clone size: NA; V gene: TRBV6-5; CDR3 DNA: TGTGCCAGCAGCTACGCTAGCGGCCCCTCCTACAATGAGCAGTTCTTC; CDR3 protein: CASSYASGPSYNEQFF
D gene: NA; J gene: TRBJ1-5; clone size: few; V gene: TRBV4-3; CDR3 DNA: TGCGCCAGCAGCCTCGCCGGGGGCAATCAGCCCCAGCATTTT; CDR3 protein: CASSLAGGNQPQHF
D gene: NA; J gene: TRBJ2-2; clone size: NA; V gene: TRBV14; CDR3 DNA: TGTGCCAGCAGCCAAGACCGGGTCGGGGAGCTGTTTTTT; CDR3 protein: CASSQDRVGELFF
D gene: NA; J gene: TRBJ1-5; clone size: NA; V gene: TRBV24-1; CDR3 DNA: TGTGCCACCATATCTGAGGGGACTCCCCTGTATAGCAATCAGCCCCAGCATTTT; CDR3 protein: CATISEGTPLYSNQPQHF
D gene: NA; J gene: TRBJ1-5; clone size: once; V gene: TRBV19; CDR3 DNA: TGTGCCAGTATTGACAGGAATAGCAATCAGCCCCAGCATTTT; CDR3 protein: CASIDRNSNQPQHF
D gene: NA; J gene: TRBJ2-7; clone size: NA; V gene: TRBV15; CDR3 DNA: TGTGCCACCAGCAGAGGAAGTGGGGCAGGCCTCTCCTACGAGCAGTACTTC; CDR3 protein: CATSRGSGAGLSYEQYF
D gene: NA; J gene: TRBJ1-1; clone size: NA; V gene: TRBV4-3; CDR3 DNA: TGCGCCAGCAGCCATGTCTTAGCGGGCACTGAAGCTTTCTTT; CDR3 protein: CASSHVLAGTEAFF
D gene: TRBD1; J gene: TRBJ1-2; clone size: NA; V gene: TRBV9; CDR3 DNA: TGTGCCAGCAGCCCCCGGGGACAGATTTATGGCTACACCTTC; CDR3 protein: CASSPRGQIYGYTF
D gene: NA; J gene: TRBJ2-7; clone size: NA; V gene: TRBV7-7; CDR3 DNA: TGTGCCAGCAGCCTGGACTCGTACGGGGAGCAGTACTTC; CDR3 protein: CASSLDSYGEQYF
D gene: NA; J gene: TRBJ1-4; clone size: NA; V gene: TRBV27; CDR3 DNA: TGTGCCAGCAGTCCCGGTGCGGGGGCCTCTAATGAAAAACTGTTTTTT; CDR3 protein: CASSPGAGASNEKLFF
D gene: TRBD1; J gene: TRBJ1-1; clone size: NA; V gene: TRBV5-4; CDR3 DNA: TGTGCCAGCAGCTTCGGGACAGGGCTTACTGAAGCTTTCTTT; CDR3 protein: CASSFGTGLTEAFF
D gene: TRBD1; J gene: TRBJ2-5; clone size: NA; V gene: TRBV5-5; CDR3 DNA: TGTGCCAGCAGCTGGCCCGGGACAGGGACCCAAGAGACCCAGTACTTC; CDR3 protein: CASSWPGTGTQETQYF
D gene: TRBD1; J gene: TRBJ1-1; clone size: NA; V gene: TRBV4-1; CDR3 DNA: TGCGCCAGCAGCCGGGGACAGGGGTACACTGAAGCTTTCTTT; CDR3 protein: CASSRGQGYTEAFF
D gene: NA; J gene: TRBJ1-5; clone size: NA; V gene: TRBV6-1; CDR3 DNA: TGTGCCAGCAGTGAACCTCGGGGGGTGTTGCAGCCCCAGCATTTT; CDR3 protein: CASSEPRGVLQPQHF
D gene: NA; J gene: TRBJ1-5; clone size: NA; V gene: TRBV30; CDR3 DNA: TGTGCCTGGAGTTTTGGCAGGGACAATCAGCCCCAGCATTTT; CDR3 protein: CAWSFGRDNQPQHF
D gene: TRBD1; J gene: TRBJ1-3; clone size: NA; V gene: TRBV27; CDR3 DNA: TGTGCCAGCAGTTTATCACAGGGGACCTCTGGAAACACCATATATTTT; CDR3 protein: CASSLSQGTSGNTIYF
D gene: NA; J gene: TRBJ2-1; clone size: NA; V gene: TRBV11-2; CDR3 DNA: TGTGCCAGCAGCTTCTCGGGGGATATCAATGAGCAGTTCTTC; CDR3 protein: CASSFSGDINEQFF
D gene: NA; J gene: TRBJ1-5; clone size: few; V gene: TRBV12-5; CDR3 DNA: TGTGCTAGTGGTTTGAGCGGGGGGCACGGTCAGCCCCAGCATTTT; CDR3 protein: CASGLSGGHGQPQHF